These 4 T cell receptor beta chains were all obtained from the same sample, sequenced in a study of shared clonotypes between healthy human individuals. The assay was immunoSEQ multiplex PCR, and TCRdb's table has in-frame clones only and misses some. The sample includes some 2.4 million clones, roughly 93% of them seen just once. Input material: naive CD4+ T cells from PBMCs. The subset denotes: CD45RA+ positively selected. All receptors come from a man aged 18-30 years in good health. Some clones in this sample may be carry-over from other donors' samples.

The CDR3: CASSLVVRGQAFF. CDR3 bases: TGTGCCAGCAGCTTAGTCGTGAGGGGTCAAGCTTTCTTT. V and J are TRBV7-8 and TRBJ1-1; tentatively, D is TRBD1 (5 bases). The CDR3 is made up of 13 amino acids. Trimming took 1 base from V and 9 from J, leaving 12 bases between them. CDR1 is SGHVS, CDR2 FQNEAQ, per germline. The variable domain in full, with the rest retrieved from reference TRBV7-8 and TRBJ1-1, is GAGVSQSPRYKVAKRGQDVALRCDPISGHVSLFWYQQALGQGPEFLTYFQNEAQLDKSGLPSDRFFAERPEGSVSTLKIQRTQQEDSAVYLCASSLVVRGQAFFGQGTRLTVV.

The DNA of the CDR3 is TGCGCCAGCAGAACACAGGCACCCAGTGAAAAACTGTTTTTT. Protein product: CASRTQAPSEKLFF. This chain connects TRBV5-1 to TRBJ1-4, with D perhaps TRBD1 (5 bases). This CDR3 has 14 amino acids. Germline CDR1 and CDR2: SGHRS and YFSETQ. Trimming took off 5 bases at V and 7 bases at J, with 15 bases between the two ends.

This chain links TRBV7-3 with TRBJ2-5; D perhaps matches TRBD1 (6 bases). V lost 5 bases and J 1 base, leaving 20 bases between the germline ends. The CDR3 runs 17 residues. Germline V gives CDR1 SGHTA, CDR2 FQGTGA. The CDR3 here is CASSQGDRRGFQETQYF. The CDR3 DNA reads as TGTGCCAGCAGCCAGGGCGACAGGCGCGGGTTCCAAGAGACCCAGTACTTC. Full variable domain (remainder filled in from reference TRBV7-3 and TRBJ2-5): GAGVSQTPSNKVTEKGKYVELRCDPISGHTALYWYRQSLGQGPEFLIYFQGTGAADDSGLPNDRFFAVRPEGSVSTLKIQRTERGDSAVYLCASSQGDRRGFQETQYFGPGTRLLVL.

This clone came up once. V and J are TRBV7-8 and TRBJ2-7; TRBD1 or TRBD2 may be the D gene (5 bases each). CDR1 and CDR2 (germline): SGHVS, FQNEAQ. CDR3 length equals 17 residues. Trimming took off 5 bases at V and 9 bases at J, with 29 bases between the two ends. CDR3 in amino acids: CASSPRLGAELVGVQYF. The CDR3 DNA is TGTGCCAGCAGCCCCCGGCTAGGGGCGGAGCTAGTGGGGGTGCAGTACTTC.